This T cell receptor (beta chain) was observed in a study of pediatric ulcerative colitis. V dropped 4 bases and J dropped 4; count of bases not matched to a gene: 11. Germline V gene sequence: CDR1 LNHDA, CDR2 SQIVND (reference sequence). The CDR3 is 17 residues long. Profiled with immunoSEQ multiplex PCR; TCRdb holds only in-frame clones, not every one. Of about 64,000 clones in the sample, 77% were seen once. The sequencing sample was made of blood. The chain carries TRBV19 and TRBJ2-5; 11 bases match TRBD1. The clonotype originates from a boy younger than 18 with moderate ulcerative colitis. The CDR3 reads CASSKNTGTGGRETQYF. Written as DNA, the CDR3 is TGTGCCAGTAGTAAGAACACCGGGACAGGGGGAAGAGAGACCCAGTACTTC.